The present T cell receptor (beta chain) was sequenced within a study of cytomegalovirus exposure and HLA in healthy donors. V lost 1 base to trimming and J lost 2 bases; unmatched junction nucleotides: 19. The CDR3 is made up of 21 amino acids. Germline V gene data show CDR1 as LNHNV and CDR2 as YYDKDF (reference sequence). The donors gave bone marrow, and they were healthy. On this clone itself: Its antigen remains unidentified.

Study conclusions and caveats: The study put 150 or so TCR beta chains on its list as cytomegalovirus-associated. In a later analysis, DRB1 alleles had the most associated TCRs; HLA-C alleles the fewest.

It was with 60 Vbeta and 13 Jbeta primers that the PCR ran. The protocol was immunoSEQ multiplex PCR, while the TCRdb copy is restricted to in-frame clones and leaves out a portion. The data contain approximately 120,000 clones, approximately 80% of them seen just once; the ten biggest clones take up around 2.1%. The chain links TRBV15 to TRBJ2-5, with TRBD1 matching over 10 bases. This receptor was taken from a woman between 25 and 40 years old in good health and CMV-seronegative. The sample taken for sequencing was PBMCs. CDR3 region: CATSRALPGTGAQKLQETQYF. DNA of the CDR3: TGTGCCACCAGCAGAGCCCTTCCCGGGACAGGGGCCCAGAAACTGCAAGAGACCCAGTACTTC.